The 7 T cell receptor beta chains given below trace back to one sample, sequenced in a study of Ad26.COV2.S vaccination and SARS-CoV-2 variants. Sequencing was performed with immunoSEQ multiplex PCR; in TCRdb, only in-frame clones are kept and a portion is missing. Of about 680,000 clones listed, 89% were seen once; the top ten hold roughly 1.5%. The treatment: 15 to 20 received Ad26.COV2.S at low or high dose, single or two shots; roughly five received placebo; per-sample allocation not given. The samples were gathered on day 63 after the first injection of vaccine or placebo. Source: peripheral blood, taken in a trial of Ad26.COV2.S vaccine versus placebo. The receptor source for this set is a person aged 18 to 59 who received the Ad26.COV2.S COVID-19 vaccine or a placebo.

V usage is TRBV7-2 and J usage is TRBJ2-1; tentatively, D is TRBD1 or TRBD2 (5 bases each). The CDR3 covers 14 residues. Germline V gives CDR1 SGHTA, CDR2 FQGNSA. V was trimmed by 2 bases and J by 9 bases, leaving 14 bases between them. CDR3 nucleotides: TGTGCCAGCAGCTTACGCCGGGACCCAAGTGAGCAGTTCTTC. Protein: CASSLRRDPSEQFF.

This chain links TRBV29-1 with TRBJ2-7; 7 nucleotides align to TRBD1. This CDR3 is 12 amino acids long. Looked up from germline, CDR1 is SQVTM and CDR2 is ANQGSEA. Unmatched junction bases numbered 10, after V lost 7 bases and J lost 7 bases. CDR3 loop: CSGGQGVEEQYF. CDR3 DNA sequence: TGCAGCGGGGGGCAGGGGGTGGAGGAGCAGTACTTC.

The chain carries TRBV9 and TRBJ1-3; D uncertain. CDR3 length equals 16 residues. V was trimmed by 4 bases and J by 1 base, leaving 15 bases between them. The germline gives CDR1 SGDLS, CDR2 YYNGEE. CDR3 protein: CASSPQSGRSGNTIYF. CDR3 sequence (DNA): TGTGCCAGCAGCCCCCAGAGCGGACGATCTGGAAACACCATATATTTT.

V is TRBV18 and J is TRBJ2-1; TRBD2 agrees at 10 bases. CDR1 is KGHSH, CDR2 LQKENI, per germline. The junction had 2 bases not matched to a gene; V was cut back by 6 bases and J by 0 bases. This CDR3 spans 15 amino acids. CDR3 DNA sequence: TGTGCCAGCTCCCTAGCGGGGGACTCCTACAATGAGCAGTTCTTC. Encoded protein: CASSLAGDSYNEQFF.

The J gene is TRBJ1-5, the V gene TRBV9; 10 bases are shared with TRBD1. The CDR3 is made up of 15 amino acids. The ends lost 4 bases at V and 6 bases at J; junction bases unmatched: 7. CDR1 SGDLS and CDR2 YYNGEE come from the germline V gene. The CDR3 DNA follows: TGTGCCAGCAGCTCTGGGACAGGGGTTCTTCAGCCCCAGCATTTT. Translated: CASSSGTGVLQPQHF.

CDR3 loop: CASSQGSMQPQHF. The DNA of the CDR3 is TGTGCCAGCAGCCAAGGTTCCATGCAGCCCCAGCATTTT. This rearrangement joins TRBV3-1 (or the pseudogene TRBV3-2) to TRBJ1-5; no clear D gene. Looked up from germline, CDR1 is LGHDT and CDR2 is YNNKEL (reference sequence). Trimming removed 1 base at V and 7 bases at J, with 8 bases between. The CDR3 covers 13 residues.

Only one count was recorded for this clone. The chain combines TRBV6-5 with TRBJ2-1; 8 bases align to TRBD2. CDR3 length equals 14 residues. The V segment lost 7 bases and the J segment 3 bases; nucleotides outside the gene matches: 5. Germline V CDR1 and CDR2: MNHEY, SVGAGI. The CDR3 is CASNSGSHYNEQFF. The CDR3 coding sequence is TGTGCCAGCAACAGCGGGAGCCACTACAATGAGCAGTTCTTC.